This T cell receptor (beta chain) was captured in a study of post-analysis software for immune sequencing data. About the research overall: Recorded subtypes: relapsing-remitting, secondary progressive, progressive-relapsing; some patients unannotated. Findings and caveats of the study: Comparison of patients with controls showed five or six TRBV segments more frequent in patients, TRBV5-6, TRBV5-1 and TRBV20-1 among them.

Per the germline V gene, CDR1 is LGHDT and CDR2 is YNNKEL (reference sequence). This CDR3 has 14 amino acids. Between the trimmed V and J ends, which lost 0 bases and 11 bases, there was a span of 16 bases. In regard to this clonotype: Antigen: not known.

Tagging with unique molecular identifiers was a feature of the TCR beta cDNA libraries. Each CDR3 protein gets one entry after TCRdb re-called the PCR reads with MiXCR. The table includes about 430,000 distinct CDR3 sequences, over 30% detected once. This receptor was identified in a girl aged 2 to 10 with multiple sclerosis. Sequenced: blood. The chain has TRBV3-1 and TRBJ1-1, with D perhaps TRBD1 (5 bases). Written as DNA, the CDR3 is TGTGCCAGCAGCCAAGACTCGAGGGGAACTGTCGCTTTCTTT. Encoded protein: CASSQDSRGTVAFF.